This T cell receptor (beta chain) appears in the sequencing data of a study of T cells in Graves' hyperthyroidism and ophthalmopathy. Looking at the study overall: Peripheral blood was taken when the disease was first diagnosed, before any treatment began.

Amplified TCR beta CDR3 regions derived from RNA transcripts. TCR CDR3 underwent first-round RT-PCR with the HTBI primer set. TCRdb re-called the multiplex PCR reads with MiXCR, one entry per CDR3 protein. Seen here are approximately 690,000 distinct CDR3 sequences, roughly 15% observed once, and the top ten hold around 13%. The CDR3 is made up of 15 amino acids. Germline V gene sequence: CDR1 MNHEY, CDR2 SMNVEV (reference sequence). V lost 6 bases to trimming and J lost 4 bases; unmatched junction nucleotides: 9. This TCR was recovered from a woman in her forties or fifties with Graves' ophthalmopathy. Material: blood. The chain carries TRBV27 and TRBJ2-7; 10 bases match TRBD2. CDR3 nucleotides: TGTGCCAGCAGGTGGGTAGCGGGAGGCCCATACGAGCAGTACTTC. Translation: CASRWVAGGPYEQYF.